The next 3 T cell receptor beta chains were all read from a single sample in a study of vaccination effects on CD4 cells after COVID-19. Generated by immunoSEQ multiplex PCR, the TCRdb table keeps only in-frame clones and is missing some. The table has 20,000 to 25,000 clones, roughly 72% seen once. Antigen-specific CD4+ T cells expanded by the ViraFEST assay with viral peptide pools were then sequenced. Following culture for more than 9 days, CD4+ T cells were isolated. Vaccinated recipients, who were negative for nucleocapsid antibodies, had no history of SARS-CoV-2 infection. Their cognate antigens are unknown. Here the sequenced sample was CD4+ T cells from PBMCs cultured with HCoV-NL63 spike peptides, taken before COVID-19 vaccination. The receptors here all came from a human donor who received a COVID-19 vaccine.

The rearrangement uses TRBV5-1 and TRBJ2-2, with 9 nucleotides matching TRBD1. This CDR3 has 14 amino acids. Germline trimming cut 6 bases from V and 7 bases from J; bases unmatched to any gene: 7. Germline V gene sequence: CDR1 SGHRS, CDR2 YFSETQ. In DNA, the CDR3 is TGCGCCAGCATGAGGGACAGGGTGAGCGGGGAGCTGTTTTTT. Protein product: CASMRDRVSGELFF.

This clone was observed once. The rearrangement uses TRBV4-1 and TRBJ1-4; D is uncertain. Trimming left V 4 bases short and J 2 bases short, with 8 bases between. CDR1 is MGHRA and CDR2 is YSYEKL in the germline V gene. The CDR3 spans 14 residues. This CDR3 reads CASSRLGTNEKLFF. Written as DNA, the CDR3 is TGCGCCAGCAGCCGCCTGGGGACTAATGAAAAACTGTTTTTT.

This chain links TRBV23-1 with TRBJ1-1; the D gene is possibly TRBD1 (5 bases). TRBV23-1 carries the ORF label, with uncertain function. The germline V and J ends were trimmed by 0 bases and 3 bases, with 17 bases remaining between them. The CDR3 extends over 17 amino acids. CDR3 DNA sequence: TGCGCCAGCAGTCAATCCGGACAAGACAGTTCTTACACTGAAGCTTTCTTT. Translating it yields CASSQSGQDSSYTEAFF.